This T cell receptor (beta chain) comes out of a study of blood T cell repertoires in COVID-19. Study information: Researchers got acute and convalescent COVID-19 samples from the United States, Italy and Spain. Sample material is recorded as cDNA or gDNA derived from T cells, B-cell-depleted T cells, or PBMCs.

In the study's own analysis: Reference gene primer amplification in the assay estimated nucleated cell counts. The assay was immunoSEQ multiplex PCR, and TCRdb's table has in-frame clones only and misses some. V, J and clone size reflect that table, while D and trimming were determined from the DNA. The sample records 150,000 to 200,000 clones, 90% being singletons. This TCR was sampled from a man aged 60-69 years with active or convalescent COVID-19. The specimen was peripheral blood.

The CDR3 sequence is CASSLSPGGEKLFF. The CDR3 nucleotides read TGCGCCAGCAGCTTGTCCCCCGGAGGAGAAAAACTGTTTTTT. The V call is TRBV5-1, the J call TRBJ1-4; no clear D. Trimming pared 1 base from V and 8 bases from J, leaving 12 bases between. This CDR3 is built from 14 residues. CDR1 and CDR2 from the germline V gene are SGHRS and YFSETQ.